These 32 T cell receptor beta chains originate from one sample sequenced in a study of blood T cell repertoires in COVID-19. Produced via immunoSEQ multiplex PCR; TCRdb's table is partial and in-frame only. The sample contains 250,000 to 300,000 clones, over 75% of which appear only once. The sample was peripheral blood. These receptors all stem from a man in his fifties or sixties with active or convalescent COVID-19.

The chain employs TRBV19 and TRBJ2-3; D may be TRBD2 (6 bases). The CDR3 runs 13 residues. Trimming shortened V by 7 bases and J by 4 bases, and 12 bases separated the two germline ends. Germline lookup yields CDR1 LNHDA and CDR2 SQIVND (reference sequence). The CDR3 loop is CASIPTGADTQYF. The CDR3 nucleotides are TGTGCCAGTATTCCTACGGGGGCAGATACGCAGTATTTT.

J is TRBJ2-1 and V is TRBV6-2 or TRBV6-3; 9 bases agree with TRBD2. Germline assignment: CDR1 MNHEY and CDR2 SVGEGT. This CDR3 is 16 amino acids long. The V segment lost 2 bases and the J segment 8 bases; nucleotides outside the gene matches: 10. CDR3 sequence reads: CASSYDLGTSLYEQFF. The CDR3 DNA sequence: TGTGCCAGCAGTTACGATCTAGGGACTAGCCTCTATGAGCAGTTCTTC.

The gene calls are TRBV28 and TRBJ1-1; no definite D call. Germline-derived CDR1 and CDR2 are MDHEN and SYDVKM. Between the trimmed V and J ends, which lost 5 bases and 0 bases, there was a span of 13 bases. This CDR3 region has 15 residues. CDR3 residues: CASSGNPGLNTEAFF. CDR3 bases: TGTGCCAGCAGTGGGAACCCGGGATTGAACACTGAAGCTTTCTTT.

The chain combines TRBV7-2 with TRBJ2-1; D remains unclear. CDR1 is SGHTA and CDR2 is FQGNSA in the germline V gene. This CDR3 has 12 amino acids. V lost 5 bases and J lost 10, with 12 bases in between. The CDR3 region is CASSPRREEQFF. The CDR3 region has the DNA TGTGCCAGCAGCCCCCGGAGAGAGGAGCAGTTCTTC.

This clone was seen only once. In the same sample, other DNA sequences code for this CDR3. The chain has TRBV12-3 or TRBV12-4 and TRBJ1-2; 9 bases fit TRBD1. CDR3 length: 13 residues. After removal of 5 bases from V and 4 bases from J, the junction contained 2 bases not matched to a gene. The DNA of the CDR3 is TGTGCCAGCAGTCCGACAGGGGGCTATGGCTACACCTTC. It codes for CASSPTGGYGYTF.

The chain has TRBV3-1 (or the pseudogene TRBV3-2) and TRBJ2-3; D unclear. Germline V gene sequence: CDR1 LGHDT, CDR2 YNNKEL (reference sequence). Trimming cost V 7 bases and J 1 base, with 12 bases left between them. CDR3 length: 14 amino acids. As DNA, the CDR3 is TGTGCCAGCAAAAAGAACTATGGCACAGATACGCAGTATTTT. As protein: CASKKNYGTDTQYF.

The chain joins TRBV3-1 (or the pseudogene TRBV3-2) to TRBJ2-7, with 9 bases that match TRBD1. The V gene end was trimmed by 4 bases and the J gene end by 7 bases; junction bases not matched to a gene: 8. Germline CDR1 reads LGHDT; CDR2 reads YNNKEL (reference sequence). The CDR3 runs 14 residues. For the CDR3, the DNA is TGTGCCAGCAGCCCACCGGGACAGGGTCGTGAGCAGTACTTC. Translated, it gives CASSPPGQGREQYF.

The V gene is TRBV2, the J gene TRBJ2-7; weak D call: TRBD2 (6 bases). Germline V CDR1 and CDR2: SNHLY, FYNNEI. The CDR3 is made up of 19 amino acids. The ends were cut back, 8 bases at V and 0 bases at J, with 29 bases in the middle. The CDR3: CASSRLGGASGGDSYEQYF. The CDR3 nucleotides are TGTGCCAGCTCGCGTCTGGGCGGGGCCTCCGGCGGGGACTCCTACGAGCAGTACTTC.

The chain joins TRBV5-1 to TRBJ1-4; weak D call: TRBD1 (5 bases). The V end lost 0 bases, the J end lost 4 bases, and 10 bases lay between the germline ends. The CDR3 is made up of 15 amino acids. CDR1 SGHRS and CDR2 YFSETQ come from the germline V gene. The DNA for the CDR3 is TGCGCCAGCAGCTTGGCGGGGGGGAGTAATGAAAAACTGTTTTTT. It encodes CASSLAGGSNEKLFF.

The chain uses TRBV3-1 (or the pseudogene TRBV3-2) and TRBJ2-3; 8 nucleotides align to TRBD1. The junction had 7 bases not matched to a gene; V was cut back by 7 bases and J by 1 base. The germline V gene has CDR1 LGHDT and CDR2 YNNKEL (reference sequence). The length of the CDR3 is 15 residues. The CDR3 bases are TGTGCCAGCACCCTCGCGACAGGGGGCACAGATACGCAGTATTTT. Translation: CASTLATGGTDTQYF.

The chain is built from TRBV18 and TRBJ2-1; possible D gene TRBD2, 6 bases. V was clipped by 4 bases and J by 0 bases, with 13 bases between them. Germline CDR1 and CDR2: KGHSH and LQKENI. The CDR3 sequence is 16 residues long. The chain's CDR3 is CASSQTGTDSYNEQFF. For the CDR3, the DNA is TGTGCCAGCTCACAAACCGGGACTGACTCCTACAATGAGCAGTTCTTC.

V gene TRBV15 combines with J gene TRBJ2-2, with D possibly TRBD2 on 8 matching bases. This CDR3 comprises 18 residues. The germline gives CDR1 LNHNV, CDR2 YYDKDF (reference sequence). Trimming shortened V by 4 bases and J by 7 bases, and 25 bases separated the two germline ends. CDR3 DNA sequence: TGTGCCACCAGCAACCCGCAAGGAGGGGGCGCGGGGGGCGGGGAGCTGTTTTTT. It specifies CATSNPQGGGAGGGELFF.

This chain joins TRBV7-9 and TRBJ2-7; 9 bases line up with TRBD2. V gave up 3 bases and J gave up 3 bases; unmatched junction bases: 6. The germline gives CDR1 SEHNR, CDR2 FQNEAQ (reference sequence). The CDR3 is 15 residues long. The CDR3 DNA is TGTGCCAGCAGCTTCTCTAGCGGGGTAGACTACGAGCAGTACTTC. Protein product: CASSFSSGVDYEQYF.

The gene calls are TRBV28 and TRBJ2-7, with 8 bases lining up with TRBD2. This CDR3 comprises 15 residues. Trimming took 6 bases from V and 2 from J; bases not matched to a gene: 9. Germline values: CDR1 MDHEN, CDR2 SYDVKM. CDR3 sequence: CASRLSAGGPYEQYF. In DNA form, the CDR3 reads TGTGCCAGCAGGCTCTCGGCGGGAGGCCCCTACGAGCAGTACTTC. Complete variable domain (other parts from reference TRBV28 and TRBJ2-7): DVKVTQSSRYLVKRTGEKVFLECVQDMDHENMFWYRQDPGLGLRLIYFSYDVKMKEKGDIPEGYSVSREKKERFSLILESASTNQTSMYLCASRLSAGGPYEQYFGPGTRLTVT.

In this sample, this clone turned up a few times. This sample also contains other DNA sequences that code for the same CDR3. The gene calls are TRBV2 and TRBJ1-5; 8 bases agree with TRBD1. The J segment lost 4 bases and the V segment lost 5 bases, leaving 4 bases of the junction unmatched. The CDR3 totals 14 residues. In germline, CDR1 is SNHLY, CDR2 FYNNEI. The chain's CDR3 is CASSSGTGNQPQHF. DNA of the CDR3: TGTGCCAGCAGTTCCGGGACAGGAAATCAGCCCCAGCATTTT.

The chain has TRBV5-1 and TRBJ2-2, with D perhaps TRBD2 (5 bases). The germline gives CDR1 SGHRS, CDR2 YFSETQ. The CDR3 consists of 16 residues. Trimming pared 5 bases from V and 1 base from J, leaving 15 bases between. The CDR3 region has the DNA TGCGCCAGCAGAGAGAGGGCCGCGGAGAACACCGGGGAGCTGTTTTTT. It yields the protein CASRERAAENTGELFF.

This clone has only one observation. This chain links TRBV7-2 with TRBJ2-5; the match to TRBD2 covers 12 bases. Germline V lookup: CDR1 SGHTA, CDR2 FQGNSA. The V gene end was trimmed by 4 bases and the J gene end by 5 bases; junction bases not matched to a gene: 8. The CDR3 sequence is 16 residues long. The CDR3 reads CASSSTSGRVRETQYF. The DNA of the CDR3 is TGTGCCAGCAGCTCGACTAGCGGGAGAGTTAGGGAGACCCAGTACTTC.

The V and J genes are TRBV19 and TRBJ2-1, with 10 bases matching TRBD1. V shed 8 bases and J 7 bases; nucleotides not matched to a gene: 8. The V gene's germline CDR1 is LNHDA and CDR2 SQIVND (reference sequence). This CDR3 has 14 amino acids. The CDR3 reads CASCRQGAKNEQFF. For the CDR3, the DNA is TGTGCCAGTTGTCGACAGGGGGCGAAGAATGAGCAGTTCTTC.

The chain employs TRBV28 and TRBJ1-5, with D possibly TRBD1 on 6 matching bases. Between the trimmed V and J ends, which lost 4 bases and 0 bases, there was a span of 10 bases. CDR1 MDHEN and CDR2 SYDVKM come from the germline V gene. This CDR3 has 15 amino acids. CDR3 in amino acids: CASSSQGLSNQPQHF. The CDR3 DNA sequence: TGTGCCAGCAGTTCCCAGGGGCTTAGCAATCAGCCCCAGCATTTT.

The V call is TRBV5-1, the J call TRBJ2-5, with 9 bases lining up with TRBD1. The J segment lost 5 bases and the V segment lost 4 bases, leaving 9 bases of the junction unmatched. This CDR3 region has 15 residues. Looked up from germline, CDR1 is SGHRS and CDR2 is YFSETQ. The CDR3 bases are TGCGCCAGCAGCCCACTACAGGGGGCGGGGGAGACCCAGTACTTC. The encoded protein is CASSPLQGAGETQYF.

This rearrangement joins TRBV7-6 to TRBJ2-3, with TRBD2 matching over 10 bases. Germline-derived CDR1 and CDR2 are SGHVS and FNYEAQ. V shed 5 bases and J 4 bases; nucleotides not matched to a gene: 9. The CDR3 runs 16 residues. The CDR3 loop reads CASSPRTSGSADTQYF. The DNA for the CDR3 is TGTGCCAGCAGCCCCAGGACTAGCGGCTCGGCAGATACGCAGTATTTT.

CDR3 bases: TGTGCCAGCTCACTGGGGACAGGTTTGAACACTGAAGCTTTCTTT. This gives the protein CASSLGTGLNTEAFF. The chain has TRBV18 and TRBJ1-1; 8 nucleotides agree with TRBD1. Germline V gene data show CDR1 as KGHSH and CDR2 as LQKENI. The V segment lost 4 bases and the J segment 0 bases; nucleotides outside the gene matches: 4. The CDR3 covers 15 residues.

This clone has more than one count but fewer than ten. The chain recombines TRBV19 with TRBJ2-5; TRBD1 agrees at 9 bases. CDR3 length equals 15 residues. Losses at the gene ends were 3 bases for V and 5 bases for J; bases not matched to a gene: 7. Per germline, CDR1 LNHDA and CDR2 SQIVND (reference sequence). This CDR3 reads CASSIRDRVVETQYF. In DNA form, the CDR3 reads TGTGCCAGTAGTATCCGGGACAGGGTTGTCGAGACCCAGTACTTC. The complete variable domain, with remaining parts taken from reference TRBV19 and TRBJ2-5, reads DGGITQSPKYLFRKEGQNVTLSCEQNLNHDAMYWYRQDPGQGLRLIYYSQIVNDFQKGDIAEGYSVSREKKESFPLTVTSAQKNPTAFYLCASSIRDRVVETQYFGPGTRLLVL.

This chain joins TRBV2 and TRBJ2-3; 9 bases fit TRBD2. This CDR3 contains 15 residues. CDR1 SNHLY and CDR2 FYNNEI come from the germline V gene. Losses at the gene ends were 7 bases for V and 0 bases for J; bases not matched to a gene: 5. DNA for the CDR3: TGTGCCAGCACTCGGACTAGCGCCAGCACAGATACGCAGTATTTT. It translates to CASTRTSASTDTQYF.

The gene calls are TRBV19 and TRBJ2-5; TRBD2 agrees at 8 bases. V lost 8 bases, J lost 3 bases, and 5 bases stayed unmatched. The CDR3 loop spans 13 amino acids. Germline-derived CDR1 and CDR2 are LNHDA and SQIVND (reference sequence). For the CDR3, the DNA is TGTGCCAGTGCAGCCGGGAGGGAAGAGACCCAGTACTTC. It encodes CASAAGREETQYF.

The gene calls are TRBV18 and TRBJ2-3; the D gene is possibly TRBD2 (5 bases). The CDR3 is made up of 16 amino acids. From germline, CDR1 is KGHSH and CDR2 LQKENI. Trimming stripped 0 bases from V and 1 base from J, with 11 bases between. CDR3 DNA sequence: TGTGCCAGCTCACCACCGTCTCGGGGAGGCACAGATACGCAGTATTTT. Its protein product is CASSPPSRGGTDTQYF.

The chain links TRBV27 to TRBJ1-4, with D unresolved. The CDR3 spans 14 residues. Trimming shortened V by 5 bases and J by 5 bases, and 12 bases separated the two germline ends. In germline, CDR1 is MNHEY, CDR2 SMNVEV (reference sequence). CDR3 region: CASSRRTRNEKLFF. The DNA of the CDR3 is TGTGCCAGCAGTCGGAGGACTCGAAATGAAAAACTGTTTTTT.

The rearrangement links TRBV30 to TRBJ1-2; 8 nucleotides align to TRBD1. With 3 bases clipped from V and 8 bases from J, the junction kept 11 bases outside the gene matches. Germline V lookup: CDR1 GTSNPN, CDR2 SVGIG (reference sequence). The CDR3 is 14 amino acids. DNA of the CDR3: TGTGCCTGGAGACCACCCAGGGGGCTGGGGGGCTACACCTTC. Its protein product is CAWRPPRGLGGYTF.

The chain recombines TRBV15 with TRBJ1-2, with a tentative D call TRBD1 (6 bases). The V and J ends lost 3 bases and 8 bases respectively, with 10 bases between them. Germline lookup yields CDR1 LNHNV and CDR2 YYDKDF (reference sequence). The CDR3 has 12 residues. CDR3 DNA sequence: TGTGCCACCAGCAGGGAAAGGGGGGGCTACACCTTC. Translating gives CATSRERGGYTF.

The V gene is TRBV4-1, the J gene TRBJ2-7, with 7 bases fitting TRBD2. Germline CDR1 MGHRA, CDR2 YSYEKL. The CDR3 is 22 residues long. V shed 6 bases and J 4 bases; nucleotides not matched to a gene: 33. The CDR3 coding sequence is TGCGCCAGCAGTACGTCCGGAATAGCGGGTATCTTCGGAGTATCGGTACCTTACGAGCAGTACTTC. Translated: CASSTSGIAGIFGVSVPYEQYF.

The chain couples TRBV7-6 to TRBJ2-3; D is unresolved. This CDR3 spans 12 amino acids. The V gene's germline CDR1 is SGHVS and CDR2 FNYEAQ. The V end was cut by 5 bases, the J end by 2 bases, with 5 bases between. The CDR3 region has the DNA TGTGCCAGCAGCGTACTCACAGATACGCAGTATTTT. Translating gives CASSVLTDTQYF.

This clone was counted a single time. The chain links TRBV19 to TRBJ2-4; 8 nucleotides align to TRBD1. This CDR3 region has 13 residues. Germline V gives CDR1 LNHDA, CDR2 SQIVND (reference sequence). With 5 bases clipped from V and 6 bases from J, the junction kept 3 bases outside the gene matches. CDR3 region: CASSWTGTNIQYF. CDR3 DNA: TGTGCCAGTAGTTGGACAGGGACAAACATTCAGTACTTC. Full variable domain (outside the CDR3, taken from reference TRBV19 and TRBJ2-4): DGGITQSPKYLFRKEGQNVTLSCEQNLNHDAMYWYRQDPGQGLRLIYYSQIVNDFQKGDIAEGYSVSREKKESFPLTVTSAQKNPTAFYLCASSWTGTNIQYFGAGTRLSVL.